These T cell receptor beta chains were read from a single sample in a study of T cells in Graves' hyperthyroidism and ophthalmopathy. In TCRdb, the multiplex PCR reads were re-called with MiXCR into one record per CDR3 protein. The data contain hundreds of thousands of distinct CDR3 sequences, 40% to 55% of them singletons. Sample: peripheral blood or thyroid tissue (not recorded which). These receptor sequences come from an adult man with Graves' disease, either hyperthyroidism or ophthalmopathy (not recorded which). CDR3s include the opening cysteine and the closing phenylalanine or tryptophan. A D gene is named only where the DNA matches it firmly. Size is stated for part of the rows, as once, few or many counts, or as a class when the clone is expanded.

j_gene,d_gene,v_gene,abundance,CDR3nt,CDR3aa
TRBJ1-1,TRBD1,TRBV2,few,TGTGCCAGCAGGGGTGAACAGGGGCTTGTTCTCTCTGAAGCTTTCTTT,CASRGEQGLVLSEAFF
TRBJ2-7,.,TRBV12-3/TRBV12-4,.,TGTGCCAGCAGTCCATCGGACTTCTCCTACGAGCAGTACTTC,CASSPSDFSYEQYF
TRBJ2-6,.,TRBV5-1,.,TGCGCCAGCAGCTTGGTTACAGGGTTTAACGTCCTGACTTTC,CASSLVTGFNVLTF
TRBJ2-5,TRBD2,TRBV9,many,TGTGCCAGCAGCGTAGGCTTAGCGGGAGTCGAAGAGACCCAGTACTTC,CASSVGLAGVEETQYF
TRBJ1-2,TRBD1,TRBV25-1,few,TGTGCCAGCTTAGGGACAGACTATGGCTACACCTTC,CASLGTDYGYTF
TRBJ1-2,TRBD1,TRBV24-1,many,TGTGCCACCAGTGAAGACAGGGAGGGGTACACCTTC,CATSEDREGYTF
TRBJ1-4,TRBD1,TRBV7-8,few,TGTGCCAGCAACAGCCAGGGGGCAACTAATGAAAAACTGTTTTTT,CASNSQGATNEKLFF
TRBJ1-1,.,TRBV29-1,many,TGCAGCGTTTCCGAGGTAGGACCGAACACTGAAGCTTTCTTT,CSVSEVGPNTEAFF
TRBJ2-2,.,TRBV10-3,many,TGTGCCATCAGTGAATCTAGGGGGGAGCTGTTTTTT,CAISESRGELFF
TRBJ1-1,.,TRBV29-1,many,TGCAGCGGGATCACAGGGAGGGCTGAAGCTTTCTTT,CSGITGRAEAFF
TRBJ1-1,TRBD1,TRBV6-2/TRBV6-3,once,TGTGCCAACGGACAGGGGAACACTGAAGCTTTCTTT,CANGQGNTEAFF
TRBJ2-7,TRBD2,TRBV20-1,few,TGCAGTGCTAGAGATGTGCGGGAGGGCCTATCCTACGAGCAGTACTTC,CSARDVREGLSYEQYF
TRBJ1-6,.,TRBV4-3,.,TGCGCCAGCAGCCAAGATCTTAGTTCACCCCTCCACTTT,CASSQDLSSPLHF
TRBJ1-4,TRBD1,TRBV7-9,.,TGTGCCCTCGGGACAGGGGGCTTTTCGAGTGAAAAACTGTTTTTT,CALGTGGFSSEKLFF
TRBJ2-7,TRBD2,TRBV2,.,TGTGCCAGCAGTTACGGGCTAGCGGGTAATCAAAGAGGGCAGTACTTC,CASSYGLAGNQRGQYF
TRBJ1-6,.,TRBV7-6,many,TGTGCCAGCAGCCAGTACTCTTATAATTCACCCCTCCACTTT,CASSQYSYNSPLHF
TRBJ2-7,TRBD1,TRBV25-1,.,TGTGCCAGCAGCTCAATGGGACAGGGAAACGAGCAGTACTTC,CASSSMGQGNEQYF
TRBJ2-7,TRBD2,TRBV6-1,.,TGTGCCAGCTTTGACCGTCCGGGACTAGCGGGAGGGACCCCCTACGAGCAGTACTTC,CASFDRPGLAGGTPYEQYF
TRBJ2-7,.,TRBV2,.,TGTGCCAGCAGAAGAGAGACAGTTAGGGACTACGAGCAGTACTTC,CASRRETVRDYEQYF
TRBJ1-1,TRBD1,TRBV6-5,.,TGTGCCAGCAGCCTGACAGGGACGAGGTCTGAAGCTTTCTTT,CASSLTGTRSEAFF
TRBJ1-6,.,TRBV10-3,.,TGTGCCAGCAGTTACTCGCTAGGGGAAAATAATTCACCCCTCCACTTT,CASSYSLGENNSPLHF
TRBJ1-3,.,TRBV7-2,.,TGTGCCAGCAGCTTTGGGGGATACACCATATATTTT,CASSFGGYTIYF
TRBJ1-1,.,TRBV5-1,.,TGCGCCAGCAGCCCGCCGGATCTATTCACTGAAGCTTTCTTT,CASSPPDLFTEAFF
TRBJ2-2,.,TRBV7-9,few,TGTGCCAGCGACCCACAAGGGGCGGAGGACACCGGGGAGCTGTTTTTT,CASDPQGAEDTGELFF
TRBJ1-5,.,TRBV2,many,TGTGCCAGCAGTCCGGGGAGGGGTCAGCCCCAGCATTTT,CASSPGRGQPQHF
TRBJ2-5,TRBD2,TRBV5-1,.,TGCGCCAGCAGCGACGGGGGGGCCCAAGAGACCCAGTACTTC,CASSDGGAQETQYF
TRBJ2-2,TRBD2,TRBV2,once,TGTGCCACCAGTGATAGCGGGAGTAACACCGGGGAGCCGTTTTTT,CATSDSGSNTGEPFF
TRBJ1-2,.,TRBV10-3,.,TGTGCCATCAGCCATGACCTAGGCTACACCTTC,CAISHDLGYTF
TRBJ1-2,.,TRBV14,few,TGTGCCAGCAGCCAAGACCAGATAAACTATGGCTACACCTTC,CASSQDQINYGYTF
TRBJ1-1,.,TRBV20-1,.,TGCAGTGCTAGAACAGGGTTTCGATACACTGAAGCTTTCTTT,CSARTGFRYTEAFF
TRBJ2-7,TRBD2,TRBV10-3,.,TGTGCCATCAGTTACTCTACGTTACTAGCGGGGGAGGATCCCTACGAGCAGTACTTC,CAISYSTLLAGEDPYEQYF
TRBJ1-6,.,TRBV10-3,many,TGTGCCATCAGTGAGCCCCTCTCGAACTTTAATTCACCCCTCCACTTT,CAISEPLSNFNSPLHF
TRBJ1-5,.,TRBV7-2,many,TGTGCCAGCAGCCCAGCAAGGGGGCAGCCCCAGCATTTT,CASSPARGQPQHF
TRBJ1-1,.,TRBV20-1,few,TGCAGTGCCCCGTCTCAGCTGAACACTGAAGCTTTCTTT,CSAPSQLNTEAFF
TRBJ1-5,TRBD1,TRBV2,.,TGTGCCAGCAGTGACGGCGGGACAGGGTATAGCAATCAGCCCCAGCATTTT,CASSDGGTGYSNQPQHF
TRBJ1-2,.,TRBV20-1,.,TGCAGCTTAGTAGGGGGCTACACCTTC,CSLVGGYTF
TRBJ2-2,.,TRBV7-2,few,TGTGCCAGCAGCTCAACAGGGTTGTGGACCGGGGAGCTGTTTTTT,CASSSTGLWTGELFF
TRBJ1-1,.,TRBV20-1,.,TGCAGTGCTCCAGACAGTCTTAACATGAACACTGAAGCTTTCTTT,CSAPDSLNMNTEAFF
TRBJ1-3,.,TRBV10-3,.,TGTGCCATCAGTGACGGGCAGTTTTCTGGAAACACCATATATTTT,CAISDGQFSGNTIYF